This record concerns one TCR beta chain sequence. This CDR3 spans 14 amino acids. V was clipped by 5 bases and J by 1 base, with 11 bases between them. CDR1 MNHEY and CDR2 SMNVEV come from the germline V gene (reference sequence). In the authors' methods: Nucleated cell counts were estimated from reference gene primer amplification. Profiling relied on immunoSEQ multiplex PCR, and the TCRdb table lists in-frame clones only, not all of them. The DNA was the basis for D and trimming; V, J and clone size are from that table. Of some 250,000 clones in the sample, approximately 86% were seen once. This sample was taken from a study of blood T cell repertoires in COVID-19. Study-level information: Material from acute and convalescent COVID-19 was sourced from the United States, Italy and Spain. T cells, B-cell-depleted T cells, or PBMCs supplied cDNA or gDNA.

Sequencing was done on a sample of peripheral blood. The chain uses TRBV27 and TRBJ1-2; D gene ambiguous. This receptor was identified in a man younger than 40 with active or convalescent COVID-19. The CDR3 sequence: CASSPSQLNYGYTF. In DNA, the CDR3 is TGTGCCAGCAGTCCCTCACAGCTTAACTATGGCTACACCTTC.